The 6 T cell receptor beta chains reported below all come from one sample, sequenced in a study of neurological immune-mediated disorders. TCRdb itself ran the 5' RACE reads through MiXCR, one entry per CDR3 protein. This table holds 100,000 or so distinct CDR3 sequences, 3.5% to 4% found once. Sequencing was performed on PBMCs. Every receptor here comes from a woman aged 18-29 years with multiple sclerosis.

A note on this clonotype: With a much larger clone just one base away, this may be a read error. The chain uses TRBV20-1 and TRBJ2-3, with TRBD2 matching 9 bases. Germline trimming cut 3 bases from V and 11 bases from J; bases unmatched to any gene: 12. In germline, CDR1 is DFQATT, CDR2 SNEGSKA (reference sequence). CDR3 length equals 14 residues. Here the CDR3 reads CSASLAAGGYKQYF. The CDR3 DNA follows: TGCAGTGCTAGTCTAGCGGCGGGAGGGTATAAGCAGTATTTT.

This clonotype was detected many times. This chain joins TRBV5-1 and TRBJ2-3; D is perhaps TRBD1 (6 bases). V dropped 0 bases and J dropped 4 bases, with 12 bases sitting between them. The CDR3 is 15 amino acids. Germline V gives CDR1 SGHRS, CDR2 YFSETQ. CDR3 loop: CASSLVPGAADTQYF. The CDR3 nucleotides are TGCGCCAGCAGCTTGGTGCCAGGGGCGGCAGATACGCAGTATTTT.

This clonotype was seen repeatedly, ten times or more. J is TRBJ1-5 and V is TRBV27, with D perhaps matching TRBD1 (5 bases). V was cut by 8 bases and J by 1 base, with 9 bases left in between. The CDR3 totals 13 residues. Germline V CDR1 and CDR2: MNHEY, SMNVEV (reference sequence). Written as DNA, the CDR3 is TGTGCCAGCGGCAGGGTGAGCAATCAGCCCCAGCATTTT. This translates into CASGRVSNQPQHF.

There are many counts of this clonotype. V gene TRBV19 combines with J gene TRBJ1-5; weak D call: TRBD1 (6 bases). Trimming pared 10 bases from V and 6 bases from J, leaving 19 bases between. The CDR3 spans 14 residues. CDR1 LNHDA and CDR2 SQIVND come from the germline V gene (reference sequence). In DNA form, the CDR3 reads TGTGCCACCAGGGGCCTCGCGGGGGTTCAGCCCCAGCATTTT. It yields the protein CATRGLAGVQPQHF.

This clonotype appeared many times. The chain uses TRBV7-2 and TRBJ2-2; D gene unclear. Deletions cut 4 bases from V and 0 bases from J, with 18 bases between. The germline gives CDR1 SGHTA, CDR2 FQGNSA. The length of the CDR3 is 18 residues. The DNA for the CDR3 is TGTGCCAGCAGCTCTCAAGTTATAGCACCCACGAACACCGGGGAGCTGTTTTTT. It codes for CASSSQVIAPTNTGELFF.

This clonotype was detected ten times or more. In DNA, the CDR3 is TGTGCCAGCAGCTTACAACTAGCGGACTACAATGAGCAGTTCTTC. Amino acids: CASSLQLADYNEQFF. The chain carries TRBV7-8 and TRBJ2-1, with TRBD2 identical over 8 bases. Germline lookup yields CDR1 SGHVS and CDR2 FQNEAQ. Germline trimming cut 2 bases from V and 3 bases from J; bases unmatched to any gene: 3. There are 15 residues in the CDR3.